This TCR beta chain was sequenced for a study of blood T cell repertoires in COVID-19. The length of the CDR3 is 13 residues. The V and J ends lost 5 bases and 2 bases respectively, with 9 bases between them. Using immunoSEQ multiplex PCR, the repertoire was profiled, and TCRdb retains in-frame clones only, with some absent. The sample comprises some 150,000 clones, roughly 82% of which are singletons, and approximately 14% rests with the top ten. In this sample, this clone turned up a few times. The sample taken for sequencing was PBMCs or T cells enriched from blood (not recorded which). The chain couples TRBV12-3 or TRBV12-4 to TRBJ1-2, with D possibly TRBD1 on 5 matching bases. The sequence derives from a man in his fifties or sixties who had recovered from COVID-19. CDR3 region: CASSGGRNYGYTF. For the CDR3, the DNA is TGTGCCAGCAGTGGGGGGAGGAACTATGGCTACACCTTC.